These 31 T cell receptor beta chains came from one sample sequenced in a study of identical twins. TCRdb processed the 5' RACE reads anew with MiXCR; each CDR3 protein has one entry. The repertoire holds about 700,000 distinct CDR3 sequences, with roughly 8% as singletons. The same data also went into a second study, on yellow fever vaccine responses in identical twins.

The material sequenced was PBMCs. Receptor source: a woman aged 18-30 years in good health.

This chain joins TRBV12-3 or TRBV12-4 and TRBJ2-1; TRBD1 aligns across 9 bases. The CDR3 extends over 16 amino acids. V lost 4 bases, J lost 4 bases, and 8 bases stayed unmatched. In DNA form, the CDR3 reads TGTGCCAGCAGTTATTCCGGGACAGGGCCATACAATGAGCAGTTCTTC. Its protein product is CASSYSGTGPYNEQFF.

This clonotype was seen repeatedly, ten times or more. The V call is TRBV7-2, the J call TRBJ1-1, with D maybe TRBD1 (5 bases). The CDR3 extends over 15 amino acids. Germline-derived CDR1 and CDR2 are SGHTA and FQGNSA. V lost 1 base and J 0 bases, leaving 9 bases between the germline ends. The CDR3, as DNA: TGTGCCAGCAGCTTAGGGGGGACGGTGAACACTGAAGCTTTCTTT. Protein product: CASSLGGTVNTEAFF.

J is TRBJ2-7 and V is TRBV5-4; D not resolved. Germline CDR1 reads SGHNT; CDR2 reads YYREEE (reference sequence). Trimming left V 5 bases short and J 6 bases short, with 18 bases between. The CDR3 spans 14 residues. The DNA for the CDR3 is TGTGCCAGCAGTGCTTTACGGCCCCCTTCCGAGCAGTACTTC. Encoded protein: CASSALRPPSEQYF.

This clonotype was seen ten or more times. The CDR3 DNA follows: TGCGCCAGCACCCATAAACAGGGTGGCACCGGGGAGCTGTTTTTT. It translates to CASTHKQGGTGELFF. The chain couples TRBV5-1 to TRBJ2-2, with D possibly TRBD1 on 6 matching bases. Trimming removed 6 bases at V and 4 bases at J, with 16 bases between. Germline lookup yields CDR1 SGHRS and CDR2 YFSETQ. The CDR3 length is 15 residues.

This clonotype came up a few times. J is TRBJ2-7 and V is TRBV12-3 or TRBV12-4, with 9 nucleotides matching TRBD1. Trimming removed 5 bases from V and 3 bases from J; junction bases left unmatched: 8. The CDR3 runs to 15 residues. The CDR3: CASSAPGQGNYEQYF. Here the CDR3 DNA reads TGTGCCAGCAGTGCCCCGGGACAGGGAAACTACGAGCAGTACTTC.

CDR3 nucleotide sequence: TGTGCCAGCAGCGCCTATATGAAAGGGAACACAGATACGCAGTATTTT. Translated: CASSAYMKGNTDTQYF. The J gene is TRBJ2-3, the V gene TRBV9; D ambiguous. V lost 3 bases and J 2 bases, leaving 16 bases between the germline ends. The CDR3 extends over 16 amino acids. Germline CDR1 SGDLS, CDR2 YYNGEE.

J is TRBJ1-2 and V is TRBV2; a weak D match, TRBD1 (5 bases). The CDR3 length is 11 residues. V lost 9 bases and J 5 bases, leaving 10 bases between the germline ends. Germline V gene sequence: CDR1 SNHLY, CDR2 FYNNEI. The CDR3 loop is CASKEGYGYTF. CDR3 sequence (DNA): TGTGCCAGTAAAGAGGGGTATGGCTACACCTTC.

The chain has TRBV30 and TRBJ2-1; D unresolved. The germline CDR1 and CDR2 sequences are GTSNPN and SVGIG (reference sequence). This CDR3 spans 11 amino acids. The V and J ends lost 3 bases and 6 bases respectively, with 6 bases between them. CDR3 in amino acids: CAWRASNEQFF. As DNA, the CDR3 is TGTGCCTGGAGAGCCAGCAATGAGCAGTTCTTC.

The chain couples TRBV2 to TRBJ2-3; 7 positions match TRBD1. The trim removed 1 base at V and 5 bases at J, leaving 6 bases unmatched. From germline, CDR1 is SNHLY and CDR2 FYNNEI. The CDR3 is 15 residues long. The CDR3 DNA sequence: TGTGCCAGCAGTGAAGGGCAGGGGGTTCTAGATACGCAGTATTTT. Translating it yields CASSEGQGVLDTQYF.

The chain employs TRBV7-2 and TRBJ2-3, with D perhaps matching TRBD1 (6 bases). This CDR3 comprises 14 residues. Deletions cut 8 bases from V and 1 base from J, with 13 bases between. The V gene's germline CDR1 is SGHTA and CDR2 FQGNSA. CDR3 nucleotide sequence: TGTGCCAGCCGCGCAGGGGCAGGCACAGATACGCAGTATTTT. Protein sequence: CASRAGAGTDTQYF.

The table lists this clonotype with many counts. The genes are TRBV3-1 and TRBJ2-5, with 8 nucleotides matching TRBD2. This CDR3 contains 17 residues. Germline V gives CDR1 LGHDT, CDR2 YNNKEL (reference sequence). The trim removed 3 bases at V and 0 bases at J, leaving 9 bases unmatched. Written as DNA, the CDR3 is TGTGCCAGCAGCCATCCTATCGTGCGGGGGGACCAAGAGACCCAGTACTTC. It codes for CASSHPIVRGDQETQYF.

The rearrangement links TRBV6-6 to TRBJ1-5, with a tentative D call TRBD1 (5 bases). Trimming pared 5 bases from V and 5 bases from J, leaving 10 bases between. This CDR3 region has 13 residues. The germline CDR1 and CDR2 sequences are MNHNY and SVGAGI (reference sequence). In nucleotides, the CDR3 is TGTGCCAGCAGTCCGGGGCTTTATCAGCCCCAGCATTTT. Amino acid sequence: CASSPGLYQPQHF.

The genes are TRBV28 and TRBJ1-2, with 11 bases lining up with TRBD1. CDR3 length: 15 residues. Unmatched junction bases numbered 8, after V lost 6 bases and J lost 5 bases. Germline CDR1 MDHEN, CDR2 SYDVKM. CDR3 amino acids: CASRRTGGGRYGYTF. Written as DNA, the CDR3 is TGTGCCAGCAGGCGGACAGGGGGCGGACGGTATGGCTACACCTTC.

This clonotype was detected only a few times. The V gene is TRBV4-2, the J gene TRBJ2-7; D unresolved. This CDR3 is 14 amino acids long. Per the germline V gene, CDR1 is LGHNA and CDR2 is YNFKEQ. V was cut by 0 bases and J by 2 bases, with 8 bases left in between. The CDR3 region has the DNA TGTGCCAGCAGCCAAGAGAGGCTTGCCTACGAGCAGTACTTC. Encoded protein: CASSQERLAYEQYF.

The gene calls are TRBV19 and TRBJ2-7; D call uncertain. V gave up 7 bases and J gave up 3 bases, with 13 bases separating them. This CDR3 is built from 13 residues. Germline V gene data show CDR1 as LNHDA and CDR2 as SQIVND (reference sequence). CDR3 nucleotides: TGTGCCAGTACCCTCCAGGAAGGCTACGAGCAGTACTTC. The encoded protein is CASTLQEGYEQYF.

This clonotype was seen more than once but under ten times. This chain connects TRBV28 to TRBJ2-7, with 12 bases lining up with TRBD2. The CDR3 contains 16 residues. J was trimmed by 1 base and V by 3 bases; bases with no gene match: 4. Germline CDR1 reads MDHEN; CDR2 reads SYDVKM. The CDR3 nucleotides read TGTGCCAGCAGTTTCCTACTAGCGGGGGGTTCCTACGAGCAGTACTTC. Amino acids: CASSFLLAGGSYEQYF.

CDR3 sequence (DNA): TGTGCCAGCAGCTTGGAGATTTTTTCCGGGGAGCTGTTTTTT. It yields the protein CASSLEIFSGELFF. This chain uses TRBV5-6 with TRBJ2-2, with D uncertain. From germline, CDR1 is SGHDT and CDR2 YYEEEE. The CDR3 is 14 amino acids. Trimming pared 0 bases from V and 6 bases from J, leaving 9 bases between.

J is TRBJ2-1 and V is TRBV2; D uncertain. V gave up 8 bases and J gave up 4 bases, with 12 bases separating them. Germline CDR1 reads SNHLY; CDR2 reads FYNNEI. This CDR3 contains 13 residues. The chain's CDR3 is CASWQARYNEQFF. As DNA, the CDR3 is TGTGCCAGCTGGCAGGCTAGATACAATGAGCAGTTCTTC.

Ten or more counts support this clonotype. The rearrangement joins TRBV29-1 to TRBJ2-1; D is possibly TRBD1 (5 bases). CDR1 and CDR2 (germline): SQVTM, ANQGSEA. CDR3 length: 16 residues. The V gene lost 5 bases and the J gene lost 0 bases, with 17 bases spanning the gap. The CDR3 DNA follows: TGCAGCGTTCGAAACCTGGGGCAGACCTCCTACAATGAGCAGTTCTTC. It translates to CSVRNLGQTSYNEQFF.

This clonotype was seen a few times. The chain carries TRBV28 and TRBJ2-7; tentatively, D is TRBD2 (6 bases). The CDR3 spans 15 residues. Germline CDR1 is MDHEN and CDR2 is SYDVKM. The V end lost 3 bases, the J end lost 1 base, and 13 bases lay between the germline ends. In DNA, the CDR3 is TGTGCCAGCAGTTTTTCTTGGCGGGATTCCTACGAGCAGTACTTC. Residues: CASSFSWRDSYEQYF.

This clonotype was detected a few times. This chain links TRBV29-1 with TRBJ2-5, with TRBD1 as a possible D gene (6 bases). CDR3 length equals 17 residues. The germline gives CDR1 SQVTM, CDR2 ANQGSEA. V was shortened by 1 base and J by 1 base, with 19 bases between the two germline ends. CDR3 sequence reads: CSVEVGGGQIFQETQYF. CDR3 DNA sequence: TGCAGCGTTGAAGTTGGGGGCGGACAGATTTTCCAAGAGACCCAGTACTTC. The full variable domain, its missing parts supplied by reference TRBV29-1 and TRBJ2-5, is SAVISQKPSRDICQRGTSLTIQCQVDSQVTMMFWYRQQPGQSLTLIATANQGSEATYESGFVIDKFPISRPNLTFSTLTVSNMSPEDSSIYLCSVEVGGGQIFQETQYFGPGTRLLVL.

The V call is TRBV7-3, the J call TRBJ2-3; TRBD2 aligns across 8 bases. Looked up from germline, CDR1 is SGHTA and CDR2 is FQGTGA. The CDR3 sequence is 16 residues long. V lost 4 bases, J lost 4 bases, and 10 bases stayed unmatched. The CDR3 DNA follows: TGTGCCAGCAGCTCCCGGGGGGGACTGAGGCCAGATACGCAGTATTTT. It translates to CASSSRGGLRPDTQYF.

This clonotype showed up just a few times. DNA for the CDR3: TGTGCCAGCAGTTACTCTGCGTCTGGGTACAATGAGCAGTTCTTC. Translated, it gives CASSYSASGYNEQFF. The gene calls are TRBV6-2 or TRBV6-3 and TRBJ2-1; D uncertain. The germline V and J ends were trimmed by 0 bases and 4 bases, with 10 bases remaining between them. The CDR3 covers 15 residues. Looked up from germline, CDR1 is MNHEY and CDR2 is SVGEGT.

This clonotype was seen more than once but under ten times. The rearrangement uses TRBV5-1 and TRBJ2-7; a possible D gene is TRBD2 (5 bases). The CDR3 contains 15 residues. Germline V lookup: CDR1 SGHRS, CDR2 YFSETQ. Trimming took 4 bases from V and 0 from J, leaving 14 bases between them. DNA for the CDR3: TGCGCCAGCAGCGAGGGTGGGAGAACCTCCTACGAGCAGTACTTC. Its protein is CASSEGGRTSYEQYF.

This clonotype was counted between two and nine times. The chain has TRBV7-9 and TRBJ2-5; no clear D. CDR3 length: 12 amino acids. The germline CDR1 and CDR2 sequences are SEHNR and FQNEAQ (reference sequence). V shed 3 bases and J shed 5 bases, with 7 bases lying between them. CDR3 protein: CASSLKAETQYF. Here the CDR3 DNA reads TGTGCCAGCAGCTTGAAAGCGGAGACCCAGTACTTC. The entire variable domain, with the rest obtained from reference TRBV7-9 and TRBJ2-5, is as follows: DTGVSQNPRHKITKRGQNVTFRCDPISEHNRLYWYRQTLGQGPEFLTYFQNEAQLEKSRLLSDRFSAERPKGSFSTLEIQRTEQGDSAMYLCASSLKAETQYFGPGTRLLVL.

This clonotype was recorded at least ten times. J is TRBJ2-7 and V is TRBV7-9, with 7 nucleotides matching TRBD2. The CDR3 contains 12 residues. Germline V CDR1 and CDR2: SEHNR, FQNEAQ (reference sequence). J gave up 3 bases and V 5 bases, and 1 base lay outside the gene matches. CDR3 loop: CASSRGVYEQYF. CDR3 bases: TGTGCCAGCAGCCGGGGGGTCTACGAGCAGTACTTC.

This clonotype has ten or more counts. The chain uses TRBV12-3 or TRBV12-4 and TRBJ1-6; 8 bases map to TRBD1. The CDR3 runs 16 residues. V lost 3 bases and J lost 8; bases outside the gene matches: 9. The chain's CDR3 is CASSFGRDRGYSPLHF. In nucleotides, the CDR3 is TGTGCCAGCAGTTTTGGCCGAGACAGGGGTTATTCACCCCTCCACTTT.

The V call is TRBV29-1, the J call TRBJ2-5; 9 bases map to TRBD2. The length of the CDR3 is 13 residues. Per the germline V gene, CDR1 is SQVTM and CDR2 is ANQGSEA. Trimming at V came to 4 bases and at J to 5 bases, leaving 5 bases not matched to a gene. CDR3 bases: TGCAGCGTTGGGGGACTAGCCGGGGAGACCCAGTACTTC. Translating gives CSVGGLAGETQYF.

The J gene is TRBJ2-3, the V gene TRBV24-1; perhaps TRBD1 as D (5 bases). The CDR3 is made up of 14 amino acids. In germline, CDR1 is KGHDR, CDR2 SFDVKD. With 5 bases removed from V and 3 bases from J, the gap between germline ends came to 11 bases. The CDR3 nucleotides are TGTGCCACCAGTGTCACAGGTGGAACAGATACGCAGTATTTT. Translation: CATSVTGGTDTQYF.

This clonotype was seen only a few times. This chain connects TRBV4-3 to TRBJ2-1; TRBD2 matches at 11 bases. This CDR3 region has 18 residues. After removal of 2 bases from V and 0 bases from J, the junction contained 6 bases not matched to a gene. The germline V gene has CDR1 LGHNA and CDR2 YSLEER. The CDR3 DNA sequence: TGCGCCAGCAGCCAAAGCCCGACTAGCGGGATCTCCTACAATGAGCAGTTCTTC. Translated: CASSQSPTSGISYNEQFF.

The rearrangement links TRBV20-1 to TRBJ2-1, with D possibly being TRBD2 (6 bases). This CDR3 has 14 amino acids. Germline CDR1 and CDR2: DFQATT and SNEGSKA (reference sequence). V was trimmed by 3 bases and J by 5 bases, leaving 14 bases between them. CDR3 DNA sequence: TGCAGTGCTAGCATAAGCGGGCCCAACAATGAGCAGTTCTTC. It encodes CSASISGPNNEQFF.